This T cell receptor beta chain was profiled in a study of patients and donors after allogeneic stem cell transplantation (TCRdb year 2020). Compared with germline, V lacks 5 bases and J lacks 1 base; bases without a gene match: 2. CDR1 and CDR2 (ENHRY, SYGVKD) derive from the germline V gene. The CDR3 sequence holds 13 residues, the cysteine and phenylalanine included. The DNA shown is the 39-base CDR3, in frame from base 1. Preparation of the library involved RT-PCR. Sequencing instrument: NextSeq 550. The public sequencing data were trimmed at Q25 with fastp and processed into clonotypes with MiXCR by TCRdb, which kept only in-frame beta chains. Rows are combined by CDR3 protein, so each entry shows the most common genes and DNA. The sample records 150,000 to 200,000 distinct CDR3 sequences, over 25% of which are singletons. Under 3.5% of the sample belongs to the ten largest clones. This clonotype was observed a handful of times. Its antigen specificity is not known. Per-nucleotide qualities are absent, and no much larger clonotype sits a single base away.

This clonotype was obtained from a human donor who was either an allogeneic HSCT recipient or a stem cell or donor lymphocyte infusion donor (not recorded which). It is not recorded whose cells these are; they may come from a transplant donor. The V and J genes are TRBV10-3 and TRBJ2-7; TRBD2 fits 7 bases in the junction. The specimen was blood, either unsorted or a sorted T cell fraction (not recorded which). This receptor carries the CDR3 CAISPSGSYEQYF. The DNA reads as follows: TGTGCCATCAGTCCTAGCGGTTCCTACGAGCAGTACTTC.